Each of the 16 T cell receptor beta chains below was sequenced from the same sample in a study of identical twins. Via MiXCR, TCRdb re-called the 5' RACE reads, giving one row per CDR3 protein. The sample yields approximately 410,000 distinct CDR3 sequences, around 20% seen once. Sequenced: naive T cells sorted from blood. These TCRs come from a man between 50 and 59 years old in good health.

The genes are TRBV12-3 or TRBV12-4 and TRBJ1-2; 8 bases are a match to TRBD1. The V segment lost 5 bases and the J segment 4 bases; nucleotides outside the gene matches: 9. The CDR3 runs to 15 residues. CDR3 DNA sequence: TGTGCCAGCAGTAACCGACAGGGGCCTAGCTATGGCTACACCTTC. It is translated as CASSNRQGPSYGYTF.

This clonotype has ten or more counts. The CDR3 sequence is CASSARGSGELFF. The CDR3 nucleotides read TGTGCCAGCAGCGCCAGGGGTTCCGGGGAGCTGTTTTTT. The chain employs TRBV7-8 and TRBJ2-2; possibly TRBD1 for D (6 bases). This CDR3 is 13 amino acids long. CDR1 and CDR2 from the germline V gene are SGHVS and FQNEAQ. V was pared by 5 bases and J by 6 bases, with 10 bases between.

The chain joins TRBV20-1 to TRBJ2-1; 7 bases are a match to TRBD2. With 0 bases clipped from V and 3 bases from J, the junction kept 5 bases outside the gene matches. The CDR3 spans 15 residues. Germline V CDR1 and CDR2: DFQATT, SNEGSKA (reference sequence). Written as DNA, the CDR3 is TGCAGTGCTAGAGATGGGGCGGGGGACTACAATGAGCAGTTCTTC. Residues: CSARDGAGDYNEQFF.

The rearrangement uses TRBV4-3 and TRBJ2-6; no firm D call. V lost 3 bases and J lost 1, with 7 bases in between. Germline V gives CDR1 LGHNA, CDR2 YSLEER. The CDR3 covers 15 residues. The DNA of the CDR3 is TGCGCCAGCAGCCAGATTCAATCTGGGGCCAACGTCCTGACTTTC. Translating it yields CASSQIQSGANVLTF.

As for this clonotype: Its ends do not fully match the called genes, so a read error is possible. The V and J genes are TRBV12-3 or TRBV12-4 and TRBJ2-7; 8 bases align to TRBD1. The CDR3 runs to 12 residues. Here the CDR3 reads CASSLSPGQANF. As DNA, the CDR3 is TGTGCCAGCAGTCTCTCCCCGGGACAGGCGAACTTC.

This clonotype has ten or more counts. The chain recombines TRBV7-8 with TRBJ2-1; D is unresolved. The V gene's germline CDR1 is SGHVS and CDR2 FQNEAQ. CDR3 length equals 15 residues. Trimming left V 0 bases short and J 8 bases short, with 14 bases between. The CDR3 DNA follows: TGTGCCAGCAGCTTAGCCCCGGTCGGTGGGGATGAGCAGTTCTTC. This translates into CASSLAPVGGDEQFF.

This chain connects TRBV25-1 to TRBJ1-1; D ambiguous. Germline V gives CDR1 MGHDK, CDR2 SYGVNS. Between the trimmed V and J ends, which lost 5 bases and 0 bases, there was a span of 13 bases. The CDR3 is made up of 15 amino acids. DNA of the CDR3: TGTGCCAGCAGTAAGGATCAACTTATGAACACTGAAGCTTTCTTT. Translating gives CASSKDQLMNTEAFF.

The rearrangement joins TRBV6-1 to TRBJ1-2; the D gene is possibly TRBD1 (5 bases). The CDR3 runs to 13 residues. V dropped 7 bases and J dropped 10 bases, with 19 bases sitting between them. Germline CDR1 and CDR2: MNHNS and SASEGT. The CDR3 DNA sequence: TGTGCCAGCAAACCGCGGGGCCCCGGCGACTACACCTTC. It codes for CASKPRGPGDYTF.

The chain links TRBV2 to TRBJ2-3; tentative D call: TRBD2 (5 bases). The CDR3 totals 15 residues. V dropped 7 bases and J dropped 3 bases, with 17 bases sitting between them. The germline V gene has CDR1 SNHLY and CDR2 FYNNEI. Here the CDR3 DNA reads TGTGCCAGCACCGCCTTTTACGGGGAAACAGATACGCAGTATTTT. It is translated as CASTAFYGETDTQYF.

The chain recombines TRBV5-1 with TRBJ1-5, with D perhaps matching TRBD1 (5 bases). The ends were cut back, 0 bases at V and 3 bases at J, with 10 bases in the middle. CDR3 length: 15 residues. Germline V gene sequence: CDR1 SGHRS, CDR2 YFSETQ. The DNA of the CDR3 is TGCGCCAGCAGCTTGGTGGCAGGGATCAATCAGCCCCAGCATTTT. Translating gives CASSLVAGINQPQHF.

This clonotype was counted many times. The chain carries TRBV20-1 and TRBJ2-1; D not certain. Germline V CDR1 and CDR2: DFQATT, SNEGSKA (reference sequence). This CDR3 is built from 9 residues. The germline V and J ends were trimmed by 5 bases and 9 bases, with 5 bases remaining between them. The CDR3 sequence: CSAGVEQFF. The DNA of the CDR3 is TGCAGTGCTGGGGTTGAGCAGTTCTTC.

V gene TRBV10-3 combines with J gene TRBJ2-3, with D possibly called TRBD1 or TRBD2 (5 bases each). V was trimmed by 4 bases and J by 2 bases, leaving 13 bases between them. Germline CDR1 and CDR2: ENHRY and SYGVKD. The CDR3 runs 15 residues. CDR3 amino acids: CAISGQGVSTDTQYF. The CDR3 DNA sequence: TGTGCCATCAGTGGGCAGGGAGTCTCCACAGATACGCAGTATTTT.

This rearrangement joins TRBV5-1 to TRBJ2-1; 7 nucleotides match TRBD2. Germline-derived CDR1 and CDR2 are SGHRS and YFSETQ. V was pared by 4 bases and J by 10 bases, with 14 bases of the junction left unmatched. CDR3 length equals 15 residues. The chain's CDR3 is CASSPSGVPAGEQFF. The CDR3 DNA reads TGCGCCAGCAGCCCGAGCGGGGTCCCTGCGGGGGAGCAGTTCTTC.

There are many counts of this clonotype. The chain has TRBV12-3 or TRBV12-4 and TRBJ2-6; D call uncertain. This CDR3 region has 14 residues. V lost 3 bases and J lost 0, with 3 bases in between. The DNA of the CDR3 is TGTGCCAGCAGTTTCGTCTCTGGGGCCAACGTCCTGACTTTC. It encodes CASSFVSGANVLTF.

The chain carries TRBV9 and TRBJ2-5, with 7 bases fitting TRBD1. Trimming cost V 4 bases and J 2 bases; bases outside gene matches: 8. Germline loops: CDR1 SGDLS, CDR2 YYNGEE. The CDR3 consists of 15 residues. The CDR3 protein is CASSPSGQPQETQYF. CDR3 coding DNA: TGTGCCAGCAGCCCATCGGGACAGCCTCAAGAGACCCAGTACTTC.

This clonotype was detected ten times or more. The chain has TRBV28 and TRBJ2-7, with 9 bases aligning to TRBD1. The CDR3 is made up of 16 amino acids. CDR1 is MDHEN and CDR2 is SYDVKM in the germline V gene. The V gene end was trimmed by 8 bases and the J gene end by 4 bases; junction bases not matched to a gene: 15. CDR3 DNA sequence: TGTGCCAGCGGAACTTACAGACAGGGGGAACGATACGAGCAGTACTTC. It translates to CASGTYRQGERYEQYF.